This record concerns one TCR beta chain sequence. What it recognizes is unknown. Per germline, CDR1 MGHRA and CDR2 YSYEKL. Trimming left V 0 bases short and J 4 bases short, with 6 bases between. The length of the CDR3 is 14 residues. The data derive from a study of T cells after posttransplantation cyclophosphamide. Overall study findings and caveats: Tissue-infiltrating T cells from skin or gut overlapped little with blood T cells. Later blood repertoires were often dominated by clones from the donor CD8+ memory compartment. Recipient CMV seropositivity and CMV reactivation strongly tracked TRB clonality.

Sequenced by immunoSEQ multiplex PCR; TCRdb stores in-frame clones only, minus some. The table shows more than 50,000 clones, with about 86% occurring only once. The specimen sequenced was PBMCs. The J gene is TRBJ2-2, the V gene TRBV4-1, with a possible D match to TRBD2 (5 bases). This clonotype originated in a man aged 25 to 45 with a blood cancer, CMV-positive, and with a related stem cell donor. CDR3 protein: CASSQEGSTGELFF. Here the CDR3 DNA reads TGCGCCAGCAGCCAAGAAGGGAGCACCGGGGAGCTGTTTTTT.